This T cell receptor (beta chain) came from a study of response to subunit inactivated influenza vaccine. Study results and limitations: Each seasonal influenza vaccination recruits few new T cells, the authors suggested.

In regard to this clonotype: As yet, its antigen is unknown.

TCRdb reanalysed the RT-PCR reads using MiXCR and keeps one entry per CDR3 protein. The data hold hundreds of thousands of distinct CDR3 sequences, with roughly a fifth observed a single time. The CDR3 is made up of 16 amino acids. Germline V CDR1 and CDR2: SGHRS, YFSETQ. J gave up 6 bases and V 0 bases, and 10 bases lay outside the gene matches. The TCR was taken from a man between 50 and 69 years old who received an inactivated influenza vaccine. Sequences were derived from PBMCs from blood, sampled 21 months after vaccination. The gene calls are TRBV5-1 and TRBJ2-5; 8 nucleotides agree with TRBD1. CDR3 sequence reads: CASSLEGTGAGKTQYF. The DNA for the CDR3 is TGCGCCAGCAGCTTGGAGGGGACAGGAGCCGGGAAGACCCAGTACTTC.